Below, one TCR beta chain is given with its context. The antigen is undetermined. The entry originates in a study of blood T cells in healthy people across ages. Findings and caveats of the study: Per million T cells, TCR beta diversity dropped roughly linearly as age increased.

Trimming left V 9 bases short and J 8 bases short, with 19 bases between. The CDR3 consists of 14 residues. The germline gives CDR1 SNHLY, CDR2 FYNNEI. Individuals who donated were healthy Caucasians from Russia aged about 6 to 90. Through a sample-barcoded 5' primer and a J-beta primer mix, a second PCR was run for roughly 7 to 12 cycles. TCRdb recomputed calls from the 5' RACE reads with MiXCR, one row per CDR3 protein. The data show fewer than 650,000 distinct CDR3 sequences, about 27% seen once. The data also belong to a second study, concerning T cells of mothers and their children. That work contributes: With unrelated pairs as the comparison, related mother-child pairs had a slightly higher overlap that was not significant.

V gene TRBV2 combines with J gene TRBJ2-2; D ambiguous. The sequenced material came from blood. This TCR was recovered from a boy aged 2 to 9 in good health. CDR3 sequence reads: CASMSLARSGELFF. CDR3 nucleotide sequence: TGTGCCAGTATGTCATTGGCCCGCTCGGGGGAGCTGTTTTTT.